One sample yielded the 25 T cell receptor beta chains listed below, sequenced in a study of blood T cell repertoires in COVID-19. The assay was immunoSEQ multiplex PCR, and TCRdb's table has in-frame clones only and misses some. The profile shows fewer than 300,000 clones, approximately 90% of them singletons. The specimen was peripheral blood. The origin of the receptors is a man between 60 and 70 years old who had recovered from COVID-19.

The rearrangement uses TRBV5-1 and TRBJ2-2, with 8 bases aligning to TRBD2. V dropped 5 bases and J dropped 7; count of bases not matched to a gene: 25. The CDR3 extends over 20 amino acids. Looked up from germline, CDR1 is SGHRS and CDR2 is YFSETQ. The CDR3 DNA reads TGCGCCAGCAGATCTCACCCTCCGGGACTAGAGTATTCCCCCGGCGGGGAGCTGTTTTTT. This encodes CASRSHPPGLEYSPGGELFF.

The chain employs TRBV7-2 and TRBJ2-7; 11 positions match TRBD2. CDR1 SGHTA and CDR2 FQGNSA come from the germline V gene. This CDR3 comprises 17 residues. J gave up 1 base and V 4 bases, and 9 bases lay outside the gene matches. CDR3 amino acids: CASSYDLAGGRSYEQYF. CDR3 in DNA: TGTGCCAGCAGCTATGATTTAGCGGGGGGGCGGTCCTACGAGCAGTACTTC.

The chain employs TRBV24-1 and TRBJ2-1; 11 bases match TRBD2. Trimming took 4 bases from V and 4 from J; bases not matched to a gene: 11. There are 18 residues in the CDR3. Germline V lookup: CDR1 KGHDR, CDR2 SFDVKD. Here the CDR3 reads CATSDPTSSGGQYNEQFF. The CDR3 DNA reads as TGTGCCACCAGTGACCCGACCTCTAGCGGGGGGCAATACAATGAGCAGTTCTTC.

The chain couples TRBV5-1 to TRBJ1-4; TRBD1 aligns across 7 bases. Germline loops: CDR1 SGHRS, CDR2 YFSETQ. The CDR3 runs to 15 residues. Unmatched junction bases numbered 12, after V lost 4 bases and J lost 9 bases. DNA for the CDR3: TGCGCCAGCAGCCTTTCGACAGGGTCGTATCAAAAACTGTTTTTT. This codes for CASSLSTGSYQKLFF. Full variable domain (rest looked up from reference TRBV5-1 and TRBJ1-4): KAGVTQTPRYLIKTRGQQVTLSCSPISGHRSVSWYQQTPGQGLQFLFEYFSETQRNKGNFPGRFSGRQFSNSRSEMNVSTLELGDSALYLCASSLSTGSYQKLFFGSGTQLSVL.

In this sample, this clone turned up once. In DNA form, the CDR3 reads TGCGCCAGCAGCCCGGGACAGGGTGAAAGTCAGCCCCAGCATTTT. Protein: CASSPGQGESQPQHF. V usage is TRBV5-1 and J usage is TRBJ1-5, with 9 bases identical to TRBD1. Germline lookup yields CDR1 SGHRS and CDR2 YFSETQ. V lost 4 bases and J lost 6; bases outside the gene matches: 8. This CDR3 spans 15 amino acids. Filled out from reference TRBV5-1 and TRBJ1-5, the complete variable domain reads KAGVTQTPRYLIKTRGQQVTLSCSPISGHRSVSWYQQTPGQGLQFLFEYFSETQRNKGNFPGRFSGRQFSNSRSEMNVSTLELGDSALYLCASSPGQGESQPQHFGDGTRLSIL.

V usage is TRBV19 and J usage is TRBJ1-2; TRBD1 might be the D (6 bases). The V end lost 3 bases, the J end lost 0 bases, and 20 bases lay between the germline ends. There are 18 residues in the CDR3. Looked up from germline, CDR1 is LNHDA and CDR2 is SQIVND (reference sequence). CDR3 amino acids: CASSIERRRGIANYGYTF. CDR3 in DNA: TGTGCCAGTAGTATTGAGCGGCGCAGGGGAATAGCTAACTATGGCTACACCTTC.

The chain recombines TRBV7-9 with TRBJ2-3; TRBD2 matches at 10 bases. V lost 4 bases, J lost 4 bases, and 8 bases stayed unmatched. Germline values: CDR1 SEHNR, CDR2 FQNEAQ (reference sequence). This CDR3 is built from 16 residues. This CDR3 reads CASSSRTSGVSDTQYF. CDR3 sequence (DNA): TGTGCCAGCAGCTCTAGGACTAGCGGAGTGTCAGATACGCAGTATTTT. The complete variable domain, with remaining parts taken from reference TRBV7-9 and TRBJ2-3, reads DTGVSQNPRHKITKRGQNVTFRCDPISEHNRLYWYRQTLGQGPEFLTYFQNEAQLEKSRLLSDRFSAERPKGSFSTLEIQRTEQGDSAMYLCASSSRTSGVSDTQYFGPGTRLTVL.

The chain joins TRBV6-4 to TRBJ2-5, with TRBD2 matching over 10 bases. Trimming took 3 bases from V and 7 from J; bases not matched to a gene: 8. CDR1 is MRHNA and CDR2 is SNTAGT in the germline V gene. The CDR3 spans 15 residues. The CDR3 loop reads CASSEEAGGRATQYF. The CDR3 bases are TGTGCCAGCAGTGAAGAAGCGGGGGGGCGGGCGACCCAGTACTTC.

V usage is TRBV3-1 (or the pseudogene TRBV3-2) and J usage is TRBJ1-1; D gene unclear. V shed 3 bases and J shed 4 bases, with 15 bases lying between them. This CDR3 comprises 15 residues. Germline V gives CDR1 LGHDT, CDR2 YNNKEL (reference sequence). The CDR3 loop reads CASSHGMAGSTEAFF. CDR3 DNA: TGTGCCAGCAGCCACGGGATGGCCGGCAGCACTGAAGCTTTCTTT.

This rearrangement joins TRBV4-2 to TRBJ1-6; the D gene is possibly TRBD1 (6 bases). V was shortened by 6 bases and J by 4 bases, with 13 bases between the two germline ends. This CDR3 has 15 amino acids. CDR1 LGHNA and CDR2 YNFKEQ come from the germline V gene. The CDR3 region has the DNA TGTGCCAGCAGGCAAAACAGGGATTATAATTCACCCCTCCACTTT. This sequence encodes CASRQNRDYNSPLHF.

The rearrangement links TRBV6-5 to TRBJ1-5, with 7 bases identical to TRBD1. Germline assignment: CDR1 MNHEY and CDR2 SVGAGI. Trimming cost V 6 bases and J 6 bases; bases outside gene matches: 11. The CDR3 is made up of 15 amino acids. This CDR3 reads CASRATDRVGQPQHF. DNA for the CDR3: TGTGCCAGCAGAGCCACCGACAGGGTCGGTCAGCCCCAGCATTTT.

The chain is built from TRBV7-8 and TRBJ2-7; TRBD1 matches at 9 bases. CDR1 and CDR2 (germline): SGHVS, FQNEAQ. This CDR3 has 14 amino acids. The V gene end was trimmed by 6 bases and the J gene end by 2 bases; junction bases not matched to a gene: 5. The CDR3 here is CASSPGTGTYEQYF. DNA for the CDR3: TGTGCCAGCAGTCCAGGGACAGGGACCTACGAGCAGTACTTC.

This clone was seen a single time. This sample also contains other DNA sequences that code for the same CDR3. This chain links TRBV7-2 with TRBJ2-7, with TRBD1 matching over 7 bases. Losses at the gene ends were 2 bases for V and 1 base for J; bases not matched to a gene: 2. The CDR3 loop spans 14 amino acids. Germline CDR1 is SGHTA and CDR2 is FQGNSA. CDR3 DNA sequence: TGTGCCAGCAGCTTAAGGGGGCGTTCCTACGAGCAGTACTTC. It translates to CASSLRGRSYEQYF.

V and J are TRBV2 and TRBJ2-1; 7 nucleotides align to TRBD1. Germline V gene data show CDR1 as SNHLY and CDR2 as FYNNEI. Unmatched junction bases numbered 1, after V lost 2 bases and J lost 6 bases. The CDR3 contains 13 residues. The DNA for the CDR3 is TGTGCCAGCAGTGAATACAGGGGCAATGAGCAGTTCTTC. Encoded protein: CASSEYRGNEQFF.

The sample holds one count of this clone. A clone one base away is much larger, so this may be a read error. This chain connects TRBV18 to TRBJ2-7, with 7 bases fitting TRBD1. The CDR3 is 13 amino acids. Germline assignment: CDR1 KGHSH and CDR2 LQKENI. After removal of 3 bases from V and 4 bases from J, the junction contained 3 bases not matched to a gene. Written as DNA, the CDR3 is TGTGCCAGCTCACCGGGACAGACTTACGAGCAGTACTTC. Encoded protein: CASSPGQTYEQYF.

The chain is built from TRBV6-5 and TRBJ1-2; 10 bases are shared with TRBD1. Germline V gene sequence: CDR1 MNHEY, CDR2 SVGAGI. The CDR3 is made up of 14 amino acids. The V gene end was trimmed by 4 bases and the J gene end by 8 bases; junction bases not matched to a gene: 7. CDR3 sequence (DNA): TGTGCCAGCAGTTTCACGGACAGGGGGAGAGGCTACACCTTC. It translates to CASSFTDRGRGYTF.

V gene TRBV7-7 combines with J gene TRBJ2-5, with D possibly being TRBD2 (5 bases). Germline V gives CDR1 SSHAT, CDR2 FNYEAQ (reference sequence). Trimming stripped 2 bases from V and 4 bases from J, with 20 bases between. The CDR3 loop spans 17 amino acids. CDR3 bases: TGTGCCAGCAGCTTAAGGAGTAGCGCCCGGTCGGGAGAGACCCAGTACTTC. Protein: CASSLRSSARSGETQYF. The whole variable domain, filled in from reference TRBV7-7 and TRBJ2-5, reads GAGVSQSPRYKVTKRGQDVTLRCDPISSHATLYWYQQALGQGPEFLTYFNYEAQPDKSGLPSDRFSAERPEGSISTLTIQRTEQRDSAMYRCASSLRSSARSGETQYFGPGTRLLVL.

This chain links TRBV15 with TRBJ2-2; maybe TRBD1 (6 bases). With 7 bases removed from V and 1 base from J, the gap between germline ends came to 16 bases. The CDR3 has 16 residues. Germline-derived CDR1 and CDR2 are LNHNV and YYDKDF (reference sequence). CDR3 nucleotide sequence: TGTGCCACCACTTCTACAGGGACGAGGAACACCGGGGAGCTGTTTTTT. Translated, it gives CATTSTGTRNTGELFF.

This sequence joins TRBV29-1 and TRBJ2-1, with 9 nucleotides matching TRBD1. J was trimmed by 13 bases and V by 5 bases; bases with no gene match: 18. The CDR3 totals 15 residues. CDR1 is SQVTM and CDR2 is ANQGSEA in the germline V gene. In DNA, the CDR3 is TGCAGCGTTAACAATCTGGGGGGACAGGGACTTACACAGTTCTTC. Amino acids: CSVNNLGGQGLTQFF.

J is TRBJ1-3 and V is TRBV18; D is ambiguous. Trimming stripped 6 bases from V and 0 bases from J, with 15 bases between. Germline lookup yields CDR1 KGHSH and CDR2 LQKENI. The CDR3 is 16 amino acids. The CDR3 DNA follows: TGTGCCAGCTCGCAAGGACTTACTAACTCTGGAAACACCATATATTTT. It codes for CASSQGLTNSGNTIYF.

The CDR3 sequence is CASSLNQAYEQYF. DNA of the CDR3: TGCGCCAGCAGCTTGAATCAGGCCTACGAGCAGTACTTC. The gene calls are TRBV5-1 and TRBJ2-7; D call uncertain. V lost 1 base and J lost 2, with 7 bases in between. CDR3 length: 13 amino acids. Germline-derived CDR1 and CDR2 are SGHRS and YFSETQ.

This clone was observed once. The chain combines TRBV5-6 with TRBJ1-5, with unresolved D. The germline gives CDR1 SGHDT, CDR2 YYEEEE. The CDR3 totals 18 residues. V was clipped by 2 bases and J by 0 bases, with 18 bases between them. The CDR3 DNA follows: TGTGCCAGCAGCTTTCGAAGTTTGGGCCGTGGTAGCAATCAGCCCCAGCATTTT. Its translation: CASSFRSLGRGSNQPQHF.

The chain recombines TRBV24-1 with TRBJ2-3, with TRBD1 matching 8 bases. Germline V gene data show CDR1 as KGHDR and CDR2 as SFDVKD. This CDR3 has 16 amino acids. V was pared by 2 bases and J by 2 bases, with 5 bases of the junction left unmatched. CDR3 coding DNA: TGTGCCACCAGTGATTACAGGGGGTTAAACACAGATACGCAGTATTTT. Amino acid sequence: CATSDYRGLNTDTQYF.

The chain is built from TRBV7-6 and TRBJ2-6; weak D call: TRBD1 (5 bases). Germline V CDR1 and CDR2: SGHVS, FNYEAQ. CDR3 size: 18 residues. Trimming removed 7 bases at V and 0 bases at J, with 19 bases between. The CDR3 region has the DNA TGTGCCAGCACCCCCTTGACAGCCCTTAACTCTGGGGCCAACGTCCTGACTTTC. Amino acids: CASTPLTALNSGANVLTF. The variable domain in full, with the rest retrieved from reference TRBV7-6 and TRBJ2-6, is GAGVSQSPRYKVTKRGQDVALRCDPISGHVSLYWYRQALGQGPEFLTYFNYEAQQDKSGLPNDRFSAERPEGSISTLTIQRTEQRDSAMYRCASTPLTALNSGANVLTFGAGSRLTVL.

This chain uses TRBV2 with TRBJ2-5; 8 bases map to TRBD2. The CDR3 consists of 14 residues. Germline V CDR1 and CDR2: SNHLY, FYNNEI. As DNA, the CDR3 is TGTGCTACCTTCGGGACTAGAGGGCAAGAGACCCAGTACTTC. Translated: CATFGTRGQETQYF.